This entry concerns a single T cell receptor beta chain. This record belongs to a study of blood T cell repertoires in COVID-19. TCRdb's table, derived via immunoSEQ multiplex PCR, lists solely in-frame clones and lacks some. Of roughly 100,000 clones listed, around nine tenths were seen once; the top ten hold over 2.5%. The CDR3 is 15 amino acids. Trimming removed 3 bases from V and 3 bases from J, with 9 bases in between. CDR1 SGHTA and CDR2 FQGNSA come from the germline V gene. The sequenced sample consisted of peripheral blood. The chain uses TRBV7-2 and TRBJ2-6; D is unclear. This receptor was identified in a man aged 50 or older with active or convalescent COVID-19. CDR3 residues: CASSFLSVGANVLTF. For the CDR3, the DNA is TGTGCCAGCAGCTTTTTATCGGTTGGGGCCAACGTCCTGACTTTC.